The sequence of this T cell receptor (beta chain) was determined in a study of blood T cell repertoires in COVID-19. Clones were sequenced by immunoSEQ multiplex PCR, and TCRdb holds only the in-frame ones, with some missing. The repertoire holds 300,000 or so clones, with about nine tenths as singletons. The study recruited people aged about 18 to 90 years across roughly 23 US areas. Assignments of participants to cohorts depended upon their own reported clinical history. The ends lost 4 bases at V and 4 bases at J; junction bases unmatched: 7. From germline, CDR1 is SGHNT and CDR2 YYREEE (reference sequence). The CDR3 is 15 residues long.

This sequence originates from a woman aged 45-65 years who had been exposed to COVID-19. The V gene is TRBV5-4, the J gene TRBJ2-5; 10 bases agree with TRBD1. Sequences were obtained from PBMCs or T cells enriched from blood (not recorded which). The CDR3 region is CASSPGQGGTETQYF. The CDR3 DNA is TGTGCCAGCAGCCCTGGACAGGGGGGAACAGAGACCCAGTACTTC.